The 5 T cell receptor beta chains below all came from one sample that was sequenced in a study of cytomegalovirus exposure and HLA in healthy donors. The primer mix had 60 Vbeta and 13 Jbeta primers. The data were produced by immunoSEQ multiplex PCR, yet TCRdb's version contains in-frame clones alone and is incomplete. There are about 150,000 clones in the sample, with 1.5% to 2% held by the top ten. Sequencing was done on a sample of PBMCs. Receptors originate from a woman between 45 and 60 years old in good health and CMV-seronegative.

The genes are TRBV20-1 and TRBJ1-2; D possibly corresponds to TRBD1 (6 bases). From germline, CDR1 is DFQATT and CDR2 SNEGSKA (reference sequence). CDR3 length: 10 amino acids. V lost 4 bases to trimming and J lost 10 bases, with 10 bases between them. The CDR3 loop is CSANRDDYTF. As DNA, the CDR3 is TGCAGTGCTAACAGGGATGACTACACCTTC.

This chain uses TRBV6-1 with TRBJ2-5, with 11 bases that match TRBD2. The germline CDR1 and CDR2 sequences are MNHNS and SASEGT. The trim removed 6 bases at V and 5 bases at J, leaving 8 bases unmatched. The CDR3 spans 15 residues. The CDR3 protein is CASSTLAGGGETQYF. CDR3 DNA: TGTGCCAGCAGCACCCTAGCGGGGGGTGGGGAGACCCAGTACTTC.

The chain combines TRBV13 with TRBJ2-3, with 7 bases aligning to TRBD2. CDR1 and CDR2 (germline): PRHDT, FYEKMQ (reference sequence). The CDR3 length is 16 residues. V was pared by 5 bases and J by 4 bases, with 12 bases of the junction left unmatched. The CDR3, as DNA: TGTGCCAGCAGCCTAACCCAGCGGGAATGGGCAGATACGCAGTATTTT. This gives the protein CASSLTQREWADTQYF. The full variable domain, its missing parts supplied by reference TRBV13 and TRBJ2-3, is AAGVIQSPRHLIKEKRETATLKCYPIPRHDTVYWYQQGPGQDPQFLISFYEKMQSDKGSIPDRFSAQQFSDYHSELNMSSLELGDSALYFCASSLTQREWADTQYFGPGTRLTVL.

This rearrangement joins TRBV30 to TRBJ1-2, with TRBD1 as a possible D gene (6 bases). Germline V gives CDR1 GTSNPN, CDR2 SVGIG (reference sequence). V lost 0 bases and J 8 bases, leaving 13 bases between the germline ends. The CDR3 runs 13 residues. CDR3 loop: CAWSVGAGAGYTF. As DNA, the CDR3 is TGTGCCTGGAGTGTCGGGGCGGGGGCCGGCTACACCTTC. The whole variable domain, filled in from reference TRBV30 and TRBJ1-2, reads SQTIHQWPATLVQPVGSPLSLECTVEGTSNPNLYWYRQAAGRGLQLLFYSVGIGQISSEVPQNLSASRPQDRQFILSSKKLLLSDSGFYLCAWSVGAGAGYTFGSGTRLTVV.

The chain links TRBV4-2 to TRBJ2-2, with 7 bases that match TRBD1. Unmatched junction bases numbered 17, after V lost 4 bases and J lost 6 bases. The length of the CDR3 is 18 residues. Germline V gene data show CDR1 as LGHNA and CDR2 as YNFKEQ. The chain's CDR3 is CASSPLKGGGRGSGELFF. The CDR3 DNA reads as TGTGCCAGCAGCCCACTTAAGGGCGGAGGCAGGGGGTCCGGGGAGCTGTTTTTT.